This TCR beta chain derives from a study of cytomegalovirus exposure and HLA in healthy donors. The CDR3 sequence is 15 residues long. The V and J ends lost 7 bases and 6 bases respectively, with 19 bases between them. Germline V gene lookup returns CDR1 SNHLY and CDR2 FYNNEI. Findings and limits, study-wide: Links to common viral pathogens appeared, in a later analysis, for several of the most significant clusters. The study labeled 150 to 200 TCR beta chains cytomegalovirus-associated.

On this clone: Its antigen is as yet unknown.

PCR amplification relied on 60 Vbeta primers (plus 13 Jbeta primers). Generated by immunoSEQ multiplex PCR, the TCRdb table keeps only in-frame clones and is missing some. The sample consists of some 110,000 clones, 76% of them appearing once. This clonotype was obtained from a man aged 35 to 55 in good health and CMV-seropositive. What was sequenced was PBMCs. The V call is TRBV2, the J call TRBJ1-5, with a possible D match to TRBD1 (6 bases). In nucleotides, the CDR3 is TGTGCCAGCACCGCTGGACAGTTACACAGTCAGCCCCAGCATTTT. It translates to CASTAGQLHSQPQHF.